The 26 T cell receptor beta chains below were found in one sample sequenced in a study of beta chain features in type 1 diabetes. Of the isolated RNA, all was reverse transcribed, and so the sequenced material was expressed TCRB transcripts. Measured with immunoSEQ multiplex PCR; TCRdb has only the in-frame clones, and not every one. The sample comprises 200,000 to 300,000 clones, under 70% of which are singletons, and about 0.05% rests with the top ten. What was sequenced was naive CD4+ T cells from blood. These receptor sequences come from a man aged 25 to 40 in good health.

The V and J genes are TRBV11-2 and TRBJ2-1, with 13 positions matching TRBD2. The germline V gene encodes CDR1 SGHAT and CDR2 FQNNGV. This CDR3 is built from 19 residues. Trimming took 3 bases from V and 2 from J; bases not matched to a gene: 10. As DNA, the CDR3 is TGTGCCAGCAGCTTCGTGGGCTGGACTAGCGGGAGACCCTACAATGAGCAGTTCTTC. Protein product: CASSFVGWTSGRPYNEQFF.

J is TRBJ2-5 and V is TRBV5-1; 7 bases are a match to TRBD1. The CDR3 sequence is 14 residues long. The V gene's germline CDR1 is SGHRS and CDR2 YFSETQ. V lost 3 bases, J lost 1 base, and 3 bases stayed unmatched. The DNA of the CDR3 is TGCGCCAGCAGCTCCGGGACAGTCCAAGAGACCCAGTACTTC. It encodes CASSSGTVQETQYF.

This rearrangement joins TRBV15 to TRBJ1-1; D not certain. There are 19 residues in the CDR3. Germline lookup yields CDR1 LNHNV and CDR2 YYDKDF (reference sequence). V was clipped by 3 bases and J by 7 bases, with 30 bases between them. The CDR3 loop reads CATSRTLVSQAKSAFEAFF. CDR3 coding DNA: TGTGCCACCAGCAGGACGTTGGTGAGTCAGGCAAAATCGGCTTTTGAAGCTTTCTTT.

The chain links TRBV19 to TRBJ1-5; D ambiguous. This CDR3 has 12 amino acids. Germline CDR1 LNHDA, CDR2 SQIVND (reference sequence). The V and J ends lost 3 bases and 12 bases respectively, with 12 bases between them. As DNA, the CDR3 is TGTGCCAGTAGTATGAGCCCGGAGCACCAGCATTTT. It yields the protein CASSMSPEHQHF.

This clone was recorded once. Other DNA sequences in this sample translate to the same CDR3. The chain carries TRBV2 and TRBJ2-1, with 12 bases that match TRBD1. J gave up 2 bases and V 6 bases, and 2 bases lay outside the gene matches. This CDR3 has 15 amino acids. The germline CDR1 and CDR2 sequences are SNHLY and FYNNEI. CDR3 in DNA: TGTGCCAGCAGCCGGGACAGGGGGCCCTACAATGAGCAGTTCTTC. Its translation is CASSRDRGPYNEQFF.

The chain has TRBV28 and TRBJ2-7; perhaps TRBD2 as D (6 bases). CDR3 size: 16 residues. V was shortened by 4 bases and J by 1 base, with 17 bases between the two germline ends. Germline lookup yields CDR1 MDHEN and CDR2 SYDVKM. The CDR3 loop reads CASSSPSGGTSYEQYF. CDR3 in DNA: TGTGCCAGCAGTTCGCCCTCCGGCGGGACGTCCTACGAGCAGTACTTC.

The chain is built from TRBV10-3 and TRBJ1-6, with D uncertain. Germline V gives CDR1 ENHRY, CDR2 SYGVKD. The CDR3 has 13 residues. V lost 0 bases to trimming and J lost 14 bases, with 11 bases between them. CDR3 in amino acids: CAISESLEGSLHF. CDR3 sequence (DNA): TGTGCCATCAGTGAGTCGTTGGAAGGGTCCCTCCACTTT.

J is TRBJ2-7 and V is TRBV5-1; no definite D call. The CDR3 contains 13 residues. The V end lost 0 bases, the J end lost 6 bases, and 10 bases lay between the germline ends. Germline V gives CDR1 SGHRS, CDR2 YFSETQ. CDR3 residues: CASSLDRVGEQYF. The DNA for the CDR3 is TGCGCCAGCAGCTTGGATCGGGTAGGCGAGCAGTACTTC.

The V gene is TRBV9, the J gene TRBJ2-2; 9 bases fit TRBD2. CDR3 length: 16 amino acids. Germline assignment: CDR1 SGDLS and CDR2 YYNGEE. The J segment lost 5 bases and the V segment lost 3 bases, leaving 8 bases of the junction unmatched. CDR3 protein: CASSATGTSLTGELFF. CDR3 DNA: TGTGCCAGCAGCGCTACCGGGACTAGCCTGACCGGGGAGCTGTTTTTT.

This chain's CDR3 is CAISDPSTSSYEQYF. DNA of the CDR3: TGTGCCATCAGTGACCCCTCGACAAGCTCCTACGAGCAGTACTTC. V usage is TRBV10-3 and J usage is TRBJ2-7; no clear D gene. Germline V lookup: CDR1 ENHRY, CDR2 SYGVKD. The CDR3 totals 15 residues. V was shortened by 3 bases and J by 0 bases, with 12 bases between the two germline ends.

This chain joins TRBV11-2 and TRBJ2-3, with D tentatively TRBD1 (5 bases). CDR3 length equals 16 residues. Trimming cost V 5 bases and J 2 bases, with 17 bases left between them. CDR1 and CDR2 (germline): SGHAT, FQNNGV. CDR3 sequence (DNA): TGTGCCAGCAGCATTTTAAGTGGGGCCCTCACAGATACGCAGTATTTT. This codes for CASSILSGALTDTQYF.

The chain uses TRBV30 and TRBJ2-7; D call uncertain. V gave up 2 bases and J gave up 1 base, with 9 bases separating them. This CDR3 is built from 13 residues. The germline CDR1 and CDR2 sequences are GTSNPN and SVGIG (reference sequence). The CDR3 sequence: CAWSTRPSYEQYF. CDR3 DNA: TGTGCCTGGAGTACCCGGCCTTCCTACGAGCAGTACTTC.

This chain uses TRBV25-1 with TRBJ2-5, with TRBD1 matching over 7 bases. This CDR3 is built from 14 residues. Germline CDR1 MGHDK, CDR2 SYGVNS. The trim removed 2 bases at V and 3 bases at J, leaving 3 bases unmatched. CDR3 coding DNA: TGTGCCAGCAGTGAAGGGGACAGTAAAGAGACCCAGTACTTC. Residues: CASSEGDSKETQYF.

This sequence joins TRBV6-6 and TRBJ2-5; D is unresolved. The CDR3 contains 14 residues. Trimming took 0 bases from V and 7 from J, leaving 12 bases between them. The germline CDR1 and CDR2 sequences are MNHNY and SVGAGI (reference sequence). This CDR3 reads CASSYSTEPGTQYF. CDR3 DNA: TGTGCCAGCAGTTACTCAACCGAGCCCGGGACCCAGTACTTC.

V gene TRBV19 combines with J gene TRBJ1-2; D perhaps matches TRBD1 (5 bases). Germline-derived CDR1 and CDR2 are LNHDA and SQIVND (reference sequence). V gave up 10 bases and J gave up 4 bases, with 16 bases separating them. The CDR3 runs to 13 residues. CDR3 region: CATQGLLGYGYTF. CDR3 coding DNA: TGTGCCACTCAGGGACTTCTGGGCTATGGCTACACCTTC.

V is TRBV30 and J is TRBJ1-2; D ambiguous. CDR3 length: 12 residues. V shed 5 bases and J shed 8 bases, with 15 bases lying between them. Germline V gene sequence: CDR1 GTSNPN, CDR2 SVGIG (reference sequence). The DNA for the CDR3 is TGTGCCTGGGTGACCCTAGTCGGCGGCTACACCTTC. Protein product: CAWVTLVGGYTF.

The rearrangement uses TRBV2 and TRBJ2-2; D call uncertain. Deletions cut 10 bases from V and 6 bases from J, with 12 bases between. CDR1 is SNHLY, CDR2 FYNNEI, per germline. This CDR3 region has 12 residues. CDR3 DNA: TGTGCCAAAAGGCTGGTCGCCGGGGAGCTGTTTTTT. It specifies CAKRLVAGELFF.

This rearrangement joins TRBV25-1 to TRBJ2-3; no firm D call. Trimming removed 2 bases from V and 2 bases from J, with 8 bases in between. CDR1 and CDR2 from the germline V gene are MGHDK and SYGVNS. There are 14 residues in the CDR3. CDR3 residues: CASSEGGYTDTQYF. In nucleotides, the CDR3 is TGTGCCAGCAGTGAAGGCGGTTACACAGATACGCAGTATTTT.

This clone appeared a few times. The chain combines TRBV15 with TRBJ2-4; D could derive from TRBD1 or TRBD2 (5 bases each). Germline CDR1 reads LNHNV; CDR2 reads YYDKDF (reference sequence). V was shortened by 4 bases and J by 2 bases, with 15 bases between the two germline ends. There are 16 residues in the CDR3. The CDR3 loop is CATSIPGAHPKNIQYF. In nucleotides, the CDR3 is TGTGCCACCAGCATCCCCGGGGCACATCCCAAAAACATTCAGTACTTC.

The V and J genes are TRBV28 and TRBJ2-7, with a possible D match to TRBD2 (6 bases). CDR1 is MDHEN and CDR2 is SYDVKM in the germline V gene. V dropped 5 bases and J dropped 5 bases, with 19 bases sitting between them. This CDR3 comprises 15 residues. CDR3 amino acids: CASSLPSGGRNEQYF. The DNA of the CDR3 is TGTGCCAGCAGTCTCCCCAGCGGAGGGAGGAACGAGCAGTACTTC. Full variable domain (missing parts from reference TRBV28 and TRBJ2-7): DVKVTQSSRYLVKRTGEKVFLECVQDMDHENMFWYRQDPGLGLRLIYFSYDVKMKEKGDIPEGYSVSREKKERFSLILESASTNQTSMYLCASSLPSGGRNEQYFGPGTRLTVT.

The rearrangement uses TRBV12-5 and TRBJ2-3; D call uncertain. The V gene lost 0 bases and the J gene lost 3 bases, with 4 bases spanning the gap. In germline, CDR1 is LGHNT, CDR2 FRNRAP. The CDR3 runs 13 residues. The CDR3 coding sequence is TGTGCTAGTGGTTTGGTTACGACAGATACGCAGTATTTT. Translation gives CASGLVTTDTQYF.

The V gene is TRBV25-1, the J gene TRBJ2-4; 7 nucleotides align to TRBD2. The CDR3 is 15 amino acids. The J segment lost 8 bases and the V segment lost 6 bases, leaving 13 bases of the junction unmatched. CDR1 and CDR2 from the germline V gene are MGHDK and SYGVNS. The CDR3 spells CASSDLRRELDIQYF. The DNA of the CDR3 is TGTGCCAGCAGCGATCTGCGGCGGGAGTTGGACATTCAGTACTTC.

V usage is TRBV5-6 and J usage is TRBJ2-3, with 7 positions matching TRBD2. Germline lookup yields CDR1 SGHDT and CDR2 YYEEEE. With V trimmed by 4 bases and J by 0 bases, 8 bases remained unmatched. This CDR3 spans 16 amino acids. CDR3 in DNA: TGTGCCAGCAGCGTGATGACTAGCCTTAGCACAGATACGCAGTATTTT. This encodes CASSVMTSLSTDTQYF. Together with reference TRBV5-6 and TRBJ2-3, the CDR3 gives the full variable domain: DAGVTQSPTHLIKTRGQQVTLRCSPKSGHDTVSWYQQALGQGPQFIFQYYEEEERQRGNFPDRFSGHQFPNYSSELNVNALLLGDSALYLCASSVMTSLSTDTQYFGPGTRLTVL.

This sequence joins TRBV6-5 and TRBJ2-1; TRBD2 matches at 9 bases. CDR1 is MNHEY and CDR2 is SVGAGI in the germline V gene. V gave up 2 bases and J gave up 4 bases; unmatched junction bases: 6. CDR3 length: 16 residues. This CDR3 reads CASSYRETSGYNEQFF. The CDR3 coding sequence is TGTGCCAGCAGTTACCGTGAGACTAGCGGATACAATGAGCAGTTCTTC.

The CDR3 DNA sequence: TGTGCCAGCAGCTCCGGACAGGGGACTACTAGCACAGATACGCAGTATTTT. This codes for CASSSGQGTTSTDTQYF. The genes are TRBV7-2 and TRBJ2-3; TRBD1 matches at 9 bases. This CDR3 has 17 amino acids. J lost 0 bases, V lost 4 bases, and 8 bases had no gene match. CDR1 and CDR2 from the germline V gene are SGHTA and FQGNSA.

V gene TRBV5-6 combines with J gene TRBJ2-3, with D unresolved. The CDR3 is 16 amino acids. V lost 4 bases, J lost 2 bases, and 17 bases lay in between. The germline gives CDR1 SGHDT, CDR2 YYEEEE. The CDR3 nucleotides read TGTGCCAGCAGCATCTACTACGCGCCCTTCACAGATACGCAGTATTTT. Residues: CASSIYYAPFTDTQYF.